Listed here are 5 T cell receptor beta chains from one sample, sequenced in a study of blood T cell repertoires in COVID-19. Sequencing was performed with immunoSEQ multiplex PCR; in TCRdb, only in-frame clones are kept and a portion is missing. The sample contains roughly 180,000 clones, around 85% of which appear only once. Sequencing was performed on peripheral blood. These receptors were collected from a woman aged 55-69 years with acute or convalescent COVID-19.

This rearrangement joins TRBV5-1 to TRBJ2-1, with 12 bases identical to TRBD2. CDR1 SGHRS and CDR2 YFSETQ come from the germline V gene. J was trimmed by 3 bases and V by 4 bases; bases with no gene match: 5. The CDR3 has 16 amino acids. CDR3 region: CASSAWTSGVYNEQFF. CDR3 nucleotides: TGCGCCAGCAGCGCCTGGACTAGCGGGGTCTACAATGAGCAGTTCTTC.

This clone was counted between two and nine times. The chain joins TRBV28 to TRBJ2-1; 7 bases line up with TRBD2. This CDR3 spans 13 amino acids. Looked up from germline, CDR1 is MDHEN and CDR2 is SYDVKM. J lost 10 bases, V lost 8 bases, and 11 bases had no gene match. The CDR3 coding sequence is TGTGCCAGCCTAAGGTGGGCGGGACTAGAGCAGTTCTTC. It encodes CASLRWAGLEQFF.

The chain employs TRBV30 and TRBJ1-1, with D perhaps TRBD1 (5 bases). Germline CDR1 reads GTSNPN; CDR2 reads SVGIG (reference sequence). The CDR3 contains 14 residues. Trimming left V 1 base short and J 1 base short, with 10 bases between. The CDR3 here is CAWSAQGWNTEAFF. DNA for the CDR3: TGTGCCTGGAGTGCCCAGGGATGGAACACTGAAGCTTTCTTT.

CDR3 residues: CASSLGPSGNTIYF. DNA for the CDR3: TGTGCCAGCAGCTTAGGTCCTTCTGGAAACACCATATATTTT. This chain connects TRBV7-9 to TRBJ1-3; D call uncertain. The CDR3 is 14 residues long. The V and J ends lost 1 base and 1 base respectively, with 5 bases between them. CDR1 SEHNR and CDR2 FQNEAQ come from the germline V gene (reference sequence).

This clone was recorded only once. The chain links TRBV29-1 to TRBJ2-3; 12 bases are shared with TRBD2. CDR3 size: 14 residues. V dropped 6 bases and J dropped 2; count of bases not matched to a gene: 3. Germline CDR1 is SQVTM and CDR2 is ANQGSEA. CDR3 region: CSVTSGGSTDTQYF. In nucleotides, the CDR3 is TGCAGCGTCACTAGCGGGGGGTCCACAGATACGCAGTATTTT.